The 16 T cell receptor beta chains in this list originate from one sample, sequenced in a study of blood T cell repertoires in COVID-19. Sequencing was performed with immunoSEQ multiplex PCR; in TCRdb, only in-frame clones are kept and a portion is missing. The sample contains around 97,000 clones, 89% of which appear only once. Sequences were obtained from peripheral blood. The receptor source for this set is a woman aged 55-70 years with acute or convalescent COVID-19.

The rearrangement uses TRBV9 and TRBJ1-6, with D perhaps matching TRBD1 (5 bases). In germline, CDR1 is SGDLS, CDR2 YYNGEE. The CDR3 consists of 16 residues. V lost 7 bases to trimming and J lost 0 bases, with 14 bases between them. The CDR3 DNA sequence: TGTGCCAGCTCTTCGGGGGACTCCTCCTATAATTCACCCCTCCACTTT. Residues: CASSSGDSSYNSPLHF.

The chain is built from TRBV15 and TRBJ2-1; D is ambiguous. The CDR3 has 13 amino acids. Per germline, CDR1 LNHNV and CDR2 YYDKDF (reference sequence). Trimming left V 0 bases short and J 5 bases short, with 5 bases between. The CDR3 region is CATSRDRNNEQFF. Written as DNA, the CDR3 is TGTGCCACCAGCAGAGATAGAAACAATGAGCAGTTCTTC.

As concerns this clone: Other DNA sequences within the sample encode an identical CDR3. The chain has TRBV2 and TRBJ1-1; D is perhaps TRBD1 (5 bases). The CDR3 contains 14 residues. The V gene's germline CDR1 is SNHLY and CDR2 FYNNEI. The V and J ends lost 1 base and 1 base respectively, with 7 bases between them. CDR3 sequence (DNA): TGTGCCAGCAGTGAAGGGAGGGGGAACACTGAAGCTTTCTTT. Protein product: CASSEGRGNTEAFF.

This rearrangement joins TRBV5-1 to TRBJ2-3; TRBD2 might be the D (5 bases). Germline-derived CDR1 and CDR2 are SGHRS and YFSETQ. The CDR3 spans 15 residues. V was trimmed by 3 bases and J by 1 base, leaving 12 bases between them. As DNA, the CDR3 is TGCGCCAGCAGCTCCGGACTGACCCGCACAGATACGCAGTATTTT. This codes for CASSSGLTRTDTQYF. Full variable domain (remainder filled in from reference TRBV5-1 and TRBJ2-3): KAGVTQTPRYLIKTRGQQVTLSCSPISGHRSVSWYQQTPGQGLQFLFEYFSETQRNKGNFPGRFSGRQFSNSRSEMNVSTLELGDSALYLCASSSGLTRTDTQYFGPGTRLTVL.

The chain recombines TRBV4-1 with TRBJ2-7; the match to TRBD2 covers 13 bases. With V trimmed by 1 base and J by 4 bases, 1 base remained unmatched. Germline V gene lookup returns CDR1 MGHRA and CDR2 YSYEKL. The CDR3 contains 15 residues. The DNA of the CDR3 is TGCGCCAGCAGCCAAGTACTAGCGGGGGGGTACGAGCAGTACTTC. This encodes CASSQVLAGGYEQYF.

This clone was counted a single time. The gene calls are TRBV18 and TRBJ1-2; possible D gene TRBD1, 6 bases. The V end lost 3 bases, the J end lost 4 bases, and 18 bases lay between the germline ends. CDR3 size: 16 residues. Germline V gives CDR1 KGHSH, CDR2 LQKENI. CDR3 sequence: CASSPVEQRGIYGYTF. CDR3 sequence (DNA): TGTGCCAGCTCACCGGTTGAACAGAGGGGGATCTATGGCTACACCTTC.

The chain uses TRBV27 and TRBJ1-2; TRBD1 agrees at 10 bases. Trimming at V came to 6 bases and at J to 7 bases, leaving 8 bases not matched to a gene. Germline CDR1 MNHEY, CDR2 SMNVEV (reference sequence). The CDR3 is made up of 14 amino acids. The CDR3 region has the DNA TGTGCCAGCAGCCCGGGACAGGGGTCGACTGGCTACACCTTC. Translated, it gives CASSPGQGSTGYTF.

The chain recombines TRBV10-3 with TRBJ2-1; 8 bases align to TRBD1. The CDR3 consists of 14 residues. J lost 8 bases, V lost 6 bases, and 9 bases had no gene match. Germline assignment: CDR1 ENHRY and CDR2 SYGVKD. CDR3 sequence (DNA): TGTGCCATCAGCGAGAGGGACAGGAACGATGAGCAGTTCTTC. It yields the protein CAISERDRNDEQFF.

This clone was detected a few times. The V gene is TRBV30, the J gene TRBJ2-5, with D possibly TRBD1 on 6 matching bases. The CDR3 length is 13 residues. Trimming cost V 1 base and J 3 bases, with 9 bases left between them. Germline assignment: CDR1 GTSNPN and CDR2 SVGIG (reference sequence). The DNA of the CDR3 is TGTGCCTGGAGTGAGGACAGAGAAGAGACCCAGTACTTC. Amino acids: CAWSEDREETQYF.

The V call is TRBV7-8, the J call TRBJ2-7; a weak D match, TRBD2 (6 bases). V lost 5 bases to trimming and J lost 1 base, with 18 bases between them. This CDR3 has 16 residues. Germline loops: CDR1 SGHVS, CDR2 FQNEAQ. CDR3 in DNA: TGTGCCAGCAGCCCCGGGAGAAAGGGCCCGTCCTACGAGCAGTACTTC. This encodes CASSPGRKGPSYEQYF.

The chain joins TRBV4-2 to TRBJ2-3; 7 bases agree with TRBD1. The germline V gene has CDR1 LGHNA and CDR2 YNFKEQ. Losses at the gene ends were 0 bases for V and 4 bases for J; bases not matched to a gene: 7. The CDR3 covers 16 residues. This CDR3 is CASSQEGPGGSDTQYF. The CDR3 coding sequence is TGTGCCAGCAGCCAAGAAGGACCAGGGGGATCAGATACGCAGTATTTT.

The rearrangement uses TRBV10-3 and TRBJ2-3; D ambiguous. The V gene's germline CDR1 is ENHRY and CDR2 SYGVKD. Trimming left V 0 bases short and J 3 bases short, with 4 bases between. The CDR3 runs 13 residues. CDR3 in amino acids: CAISESVTDTQYF. Here the CDR3 DNA reads TGTGCCATCAGTGAGTCTGTAACAGATACGCAGTATTTT.

The rearrangement joins TRBV5-4 to TRBJ2-3, with 10 bases aligning to TRBD1. This CDR3 is 15 amino acids long. CDR1 is SGHNT and CDR2 is YYREEE in the germline V gene (reference sequence). V trimming: 4 bases; J trimming: 4 bases; junction bases outside the gene matches: 6. In DNA form, the CDR3 reads TGTGCCAGCAGCACCTCCGGGACAGGGGCAGATACGCAGTATTTT. Its translation is CASSTSGTGADTQYF.

V and J are TRBV3-1 (or the pseudogene TRBV3-2) and TRBJ1-2; 12 bases line up with TRBD1. Germline loops: CDR1 LGHDT, CDR2 YNNKEL (reference sequence). The CDR3 is 14 amino acids. With 4 bases clipped from V and 7 bases from J, the junction kept 4 bases outside the gene matches. The CDR3 sequence: CASSLGTGGLGYTF. The DNA for the CDR3 is TGTGCCAGCAGCCTCGGGACAGGGGGCCTTGGCTACACCTTC.

This clone appeared a single time. CDR3 nucleotide sequence: TGTGCCAGTACGTCGTTGACTGAAGCTTTCTTT. It codes for CASTSLTEAFF. V and J are TRBV19 and TRBJ1-1; D ambiguous. Trimming cost V 7 bases and J 5 bases, with 8 bases left between them. Germline values: CDR1 LNHDA, CDR2 SQIVND (reference sequence). This CDR3 has 11 residues.

The chain carries TRBV5-1 and TRBJ2-2; 14 bases agree with TRBD2. The V gene's germline CDR1 is SGHRS and CDR2 YFSETQ. After removal of 4 bases from V and 5 bases from J, the junction contained 16 bases not matched to a gene. This CDR3 comprises 20 residues. CDR3 protein: CASSSPPGLAGAPRTGELFF. The CDR3, as DNA: TGCGCCAGCAGCAGTCCCCCGGGACTAGCGGGAGCCCCGAGGACCGGGGAGCTGTTTTTT. The whole variable domain, remainder taken from reference TRBV5-1 and TRBJ2-2, is KAGVTQTPRYLIKTRGQQVTLSCSPISGHRSVSWYQQTPGQGLQFLFEYFSETQRNKGNFPGRFSGRQFSNSRSEMNVSTLELGDSALYLCASSSPPGLAGAPRTGELFFGEGSRLTVL.